The 17 T cell receptor beta chains presented below share a single source sample, sequenced in a study of blood T cell repertoires in COVID-19. Using immunoSEQ multiplex PCR, the repertoire was profiled, and TCRdb retains in-frame clones only, with some absent. Counted here are fewer than 450,000 clones, 85% to 90% occurring once; the ten biggest clones make up about 7%. The sample comprised peripheral blood. All receptors come from a woman aged 70-85 years with COVID-19, enrolled during active disease.

J is TRBJ1-3 and V is TRBV7-9; perhaps TRBD1 as D (5 bases). The CDR3 runs to 17 residues. Trimming cost V 5 bases and J 0 bases, with 17 bases left between them. The V gene's germline CDR1 is SEHNR and CDR2 FQNEAQ (reference sequence). The CDR3 loop is CASSRVKDTSSGNTIYF. The CDR3 bases are TGTGCCAGCAGCCGCGTAAAGGACACGAGCTCTGGAAACACCATATATTTT.

The CDR3 region is CASSKEQYYEQYF. The CDR3, as DNA: TGTGCCAGCAGCAAAGAACAGTACTACGAGCAGTACTTC. This rearrangement joins TRBV21-1 to TRBJ2-7; the table's D call, TRBD1, was not checked against the DNA. TRBV21-1 represents a pseudogene. CDR3 length: 13 amino acids.

This clone appeared once. The chain links TRBV9 to TRBJ2-7; 9 bases are shared with TRBD1. The CDR3 length is 13 residues. From germline, CDR1 is SGDLS and CDR2 YYNGEE. The V and J ends lost 3 bases and 5 bases, in that order; junction bases with no gene match: 3. CDR3 in amino acids: CASSGGQGDEQYF. In DNA form, the CDR3 reads TGTGCCAGCAGCGGGGGACAGGGAGACGAGCAGTACTTC.

This chain joins TRBV28 and TRBJ1-6; possibly TRBD1 for D (5 bases). The CDR3 contains 15 residues. The germline V and J ends were trimmed by 7 bases and 9 bases, with 19 bases remaining between them. Germline loops: CDR1 MDHEN, CDR2 SYDVKM. The CDR3: CASIPSGAGGSPLHF. The CDR3 DNA is TGTGCCAGCATCCCCTCGGGCGCGGGGGGTTCACCCCTCCACTTT.

This clone is a singleton in its sample. This chain connects TRBV28 to TRBJ1-2, with TRBD1 identical over 7 bases. Looked up from germline, CDR1 is MDHEN and CDR2 is SYDVKM. The CDR3 extends over 14 amino acids. V was pared by 7 bases and J by 3 bases, with 8 bases of the junction left unmatched. The CDR3 is CASIASGTDYGYTF. The CDR3 DNA reads TGTGCCAGCATAGCTTCCGGGACAGACTATGGCTACACCTTC.

This chain uses TRBV10-3 with TRBJ1-5; no definite D call. The CDR3 extends over 13 amino acids. The V gene's germline CDR1 is ENHRY and CDR2 SYGVKD. V lost 10 bases and J lost 0, with 10 bases in between. CDR3 in DNA: TGTGCCACCTGCCAGAATAGCAATCAGCCCCAGCATTTT. Its translation is CATCQNSNQPQHF.

This chain joins TRBV27 and TRBJ2-1, with 8 nucleotides matching TRBD1. J gave up 7 bases and V 3 bases, and 8 bases lay outside the gene matches. CDR1 MNHEY and CDR2 SMNVEV come from the germline V gene (reference sequence). The CDR3 runs to 15 residues. The CDR3 DNA reads as TGTGCCAGCAGTTTTGACAGGGGCTCGGGAAATGAGCAGTTCTTC. Protein product: CASSFDRGSGNEQFF.

V and J are TRBV5-8 and TRBJ2-2; maybe TRBD1 (6 bases). The CDR3 extends over 15 amino acids. The V end lost 3 bases, the J end lost 1 base, and 10 bases lay between the germline ends. Germline assignment: CDR1 SGHTS and CDR2 YDEGEE. The CDR3 reads CASSYGTLNTGELFF. CDR3 coding DNA: TGTGCCAGCAGCTACGGGACATTGAACACCGGGGAGCTGTTTTTT.

This chain connects TRBV3-1 (or the pseudogene TRBV3-2) to TRBJ2-7; TRBD1 agrees at 8 bases. With 4 bases clipped from V and 5 bases from J, the junction kept 7 bases outside the gene matches. This CDR3 comprises 14 residues. Per germline, CDR1 LGHDT and CDR2 YNNKEL (reference sequence). The DNA for the CDR3 is TGTGCCAGCAGCCGGGGACAGGTTGGGGACGAGCAGTACTTC. This gives the protein CASSRGQVGDEQYF.

As DNA, the CDR3 is TGTGCCAGCAGTGACCGTATTTCACCCCTCCACTTT. This encodes CASSDRISPLHF. V and J are TRBV6-1 and TRBJ1-6; D remains unclear. Looked up from germline, CDR1 is MNHNS and CDR2 is SASEGT. This CDR3 comprises 12 residues. V shed 3 bases and J shed 9 bases, with 6 bases lying between them.

The chain is built from TRBV10-3 and TRBJ2-1; D is ambiguous. The CDR3 loop spans 11 amino acids. CDR1 and CDR2 from the germline V gene are ENHRY and SYGVKD. Trimming stripped 0 bases from V and 8 bases from J, with 2 bases between. CDR3 in amino acids: CAISESDEQFF. The CDR3 DNA is TGTGCCATCAGTGAGTCCGATGAGCAGTTCTTC.

The chain employs TRBV24-1 and TRBJ1-2, with no clear D. CDR1 KGHDR and CDR2 SFDVKD come from the germline V gene. V lost 3 bases and J 5 bases, leaving 9 bases between the germline ends. The CDR3 loop spans 13 amino acids. The CDR3 is CATSDGTLYGYTF. CDR3 coding DNA: TGTGCCACCAGTGATGGCACCCTGTATGGCTACACCTTC.

V and J are TRBV7-2 and TRBJ2-3, with D tentatively TRBD2 (6 bases). The V end lost 7 bases, the J end lost 6 bases, and 17 bases lay between the germline ends. The CDR3 is made up of 14 amino acids. Germline V gene sequence: CDR1 SGHTA, CDR2 FQGNSA. DNA for the CDR3: TGTGCCAGCACCTTGGAAAGGGAGGCCGATACGCAGTATTTT. Translating it yields CASTLEREADTQYF. Full variable domain (missing parts from reference TRBV7-2 and TRBJ2-3): GAGVSQSPSNKVTEKGKDVELRCDPISGHTALYWYRQSLGQGLEFLIYFQGNSAPDKSGLPSDRFSAERTGGSVSTLTIQRTQQEDSAVYLCASTLEREADTQYFGPGTRLTVL.

The genes are TRBV5-6 and TRBJ1-1; possibly TRBD1 for D (6 bases). This CDR3 is built from 14 residues. V was pared by 3 bases and J by 4 bases, with 13 bases between. The germline V gene encodes CDR1 SGHDT and CDR2 YYEEEE. CDR3 in amino acids: CASSWTEGVTEAFF. As DNA, the CDR3 is TGTGCCAGCAGCTGGACTGAGGGGGTCACTGAAGCTTTCTTT.

The chain employs TRBV27 and TRBJ2-7; TRBD1 might be the D (5 bases). The CDR3 runs 14 residues. The V end was cut by 4 bases, the J end by 1 base, with 11 bases between. Per the germline V gene, CDR1 is MNHEY and CDR2 is SMNVEV (reference sequence). The CDR3 is CASSSQGWSYEQYF. In DNA, the CDR3 is TGTGCCAGCAGTTCCCAGGGTTGGTCCTACGAGCAGTACTTC.

This sequence joins TRBV9 and TRBJ2-1, with a tentative D call TRBD1 (5 bases). Trimming cost V 4 bases and J 5 bases, with 13 bases left between them. From germline, CDR1 is SGDLS and CDR2 YYNGEE. This CDR3 comprises 14 residues. Here the CDR3 reads CASSHGQGDNEQFF. The CDR3 region has the DNA TGTGCCAGCAGCCACGGGCAGGGCGACAATGAGCAGTTCTTC.

This clone was picked up one time. The rearrangement links TRBV5-1 to TRBJ1-1, with 8 bases lining up with TRBD1. V shed 4 bases and J 4 bases; nucleotides not matched to a gene: 9. The CDR3 totals 15 residues. Germline lookup yields CDR1 SGHRS and CDR2 YFSETQ. The DNA of the CDR3 is TGCGCCAGCAGCACCCAACAGGGGGGTACCACTGAAGCTTTCTTT. This encodes CASSTQQGGTTEAFF.